This T cell receptor beta chain was profiled in a study of CD8 T cells in ankylosing spondylitis. About this clonotype: Its antigen is currently unknown.

The length of the CDR3 is 13 residues. Trimming shortened V by 2 bases and J by 2 bases, and 7 bases separated the two germline ends. The germline gives CDR1 KGHSH, CDR2 LQKENI. Study-level results: In ankylosing spondylitis blood, a motif of about 8 highly homologous TCR beta variants appeared characteristic.

TCRdb re-called the 5' RACE reads with MiXCR, one entry per CDR3 protein. The table has some 450,000 distinct CDR3 sequences, roughly 15% seen once. Material: blood, either unsorted or a sorted T cell fraction (not recorded which). The rearrangement uses TRBV18 and TRBJ2-7; the D is unclear. This TCR came from a male donor with ankylosing spondylitis. The CDR3 here is CASSPSTPYEQYF. The CDR3, as DNA: TGTGCCAGCTCACCATCGACACCCTACGAGCAGTACTTC. Filled out from reference TRBV18 and TRBJ2-7, the complete variable domain reads NAGVMQNPRHLVRRRGQEARLRCSPMKGHSHVYWYRQLPEEGLKFMVYLQKENIIDESGMPKERFSAEFPKEGPSILRIQQVVRGDSAAYFCASSPSTPYEQYFGPGTRLTVT.